This T cell receptor beta chain was documented in a study of blood T cell repertoires in COVID-19. Germline V gene lookup returns CDR1 MNHEY and CDR2 SVGAGI. The V segment lost 5 bases and the J segment 1 base; nucleotides outside the gene matches: 2. This CDR3 comprises 15 residues. Data came from immunoSEQ multiplex PCR; TCRdb stores just in-frame clones and leaves some out. The sample carries about 430,000 clones, roughly 84% recorded once. The clonotype originates from a woman in her late teens or twenties who had been exposed to COVID-19. The sequenced sample was PBMCs or T cells enriched from blood (not recorded which). This chain links TRBV6-5 with TRBJ2-6; 7 nucleotides line up with TRBD1. The CDR3 DNA reads TGTGCCAGCAGTCAGGGACAGTCTGGGGCCAACGTCCTGACTTTC. Translation gives CASSQGQSGANVLTF.